This note documents a single T cell receptor beta chain sequence. The antigen is not known. These data belong to a study of blood T cells in healthy people across ages. Study-level points and caveats: Both naive CD4+ cell counts and diversity were greater in long-lived donors than in aged donors.

Every participating donor contributed 7.5 to 10 milliliters of peripheral blood through a draw. Between the trimmed V and J ends, which lost 2 bases and 9 bases, there was a span of 17 bases. From germline, CDR1 is KGHSH and CDR2 LQKENI. This CDR3 spans 15 amino acids. Sample-barcoded 5' priming and a J-beta primer mix drove a second PCR of 7 to 11 cycles. Each CDR3 protein is one row after TCRdb ran MiXCR on the 5' RACE reads. The sample has more than 800,000 distinct CDR3 sequences, around 28% seen once. This TCR was sampled from a woman at least 80 years old in good health. Sequencing input: blood. This chain uses TRBV18 with TRBJ2-1; D is perhaps TRBD2 (5 bases). For the CDR3, the DNA is TGTGCCAGCTCACCAGAAGGACTCGGGTCGGGTGAGCAGTTCTTC. It yields the protein CASSPEGLGSGEQFF.